One and the same sample provided the 2 T cell receptor beta chains below, sequenced in a study of long-term antiretroviral therapy in people with HIV. It was version v3.0 of the immunoSEQ assay that was run at survey level. Profiling relied on immunoSEQ multiplex PCR, and the TCRdb table lists in-frame clones only, not all of them. Among 20,000 to 25,000 clones listed, roughly 84% were seen once. Sequences were derived from unsorted PBMCs, sampled 0.1 years before starting antiretroviral therapy. These TCRs come from a man aged 18 to 30 with HIV.

The V gene is TRBV6-6, the J gene TRBJ2-2; TRBD2 might be the D (6 bases). Trimming left V 5 bases short and J 0 bases short, with 13 bases between. The CDR3 sequence is 16 residues long. In germline, CDR1 is MNHNY, CDR2 SVGAGI (reference sequence). The CDR3 region has the DNA TGTGCCAGCAGTCCCCTTAGGGAGGCGAACACCGGGGAGCTGTTTTTT. Translated, it gives CASSPLREANTGELFF.

The V gene is TRBV5-1, the J gene TRBJ2-2; D not certain. The CDR3 sequence is 16 residues long. The germline CDR1 and CDR2 sequences are SGHRS and YFSETQ. V dropped 4 bases and J dropped 8 bases, with 21 bases sitting between them. The CDR3 nucleotides are TGCGCCAGCAGCCCCGAATATCGGACCCCGGTGGGGGAGCTGTTTTTT. It specifies CASSPEYRTPVGELFF.